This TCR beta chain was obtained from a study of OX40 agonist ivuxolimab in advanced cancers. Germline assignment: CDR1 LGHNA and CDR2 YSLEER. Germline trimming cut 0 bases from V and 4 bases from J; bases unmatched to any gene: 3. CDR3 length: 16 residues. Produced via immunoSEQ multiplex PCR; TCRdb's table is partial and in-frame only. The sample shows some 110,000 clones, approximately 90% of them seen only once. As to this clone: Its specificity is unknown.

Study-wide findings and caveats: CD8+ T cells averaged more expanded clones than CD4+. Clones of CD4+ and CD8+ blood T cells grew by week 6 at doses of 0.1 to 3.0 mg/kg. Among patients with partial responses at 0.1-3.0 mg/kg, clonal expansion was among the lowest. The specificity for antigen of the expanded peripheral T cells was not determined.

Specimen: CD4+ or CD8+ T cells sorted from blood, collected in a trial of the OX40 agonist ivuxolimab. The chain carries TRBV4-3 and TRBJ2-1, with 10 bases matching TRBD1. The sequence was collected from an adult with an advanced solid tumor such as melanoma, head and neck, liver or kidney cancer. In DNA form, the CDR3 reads TGCGCCAGCAGCCAAGATGGGACAGGGGTTTACAATGAGCAGTTCTTC. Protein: CASSQDGTGVYNEQFF.